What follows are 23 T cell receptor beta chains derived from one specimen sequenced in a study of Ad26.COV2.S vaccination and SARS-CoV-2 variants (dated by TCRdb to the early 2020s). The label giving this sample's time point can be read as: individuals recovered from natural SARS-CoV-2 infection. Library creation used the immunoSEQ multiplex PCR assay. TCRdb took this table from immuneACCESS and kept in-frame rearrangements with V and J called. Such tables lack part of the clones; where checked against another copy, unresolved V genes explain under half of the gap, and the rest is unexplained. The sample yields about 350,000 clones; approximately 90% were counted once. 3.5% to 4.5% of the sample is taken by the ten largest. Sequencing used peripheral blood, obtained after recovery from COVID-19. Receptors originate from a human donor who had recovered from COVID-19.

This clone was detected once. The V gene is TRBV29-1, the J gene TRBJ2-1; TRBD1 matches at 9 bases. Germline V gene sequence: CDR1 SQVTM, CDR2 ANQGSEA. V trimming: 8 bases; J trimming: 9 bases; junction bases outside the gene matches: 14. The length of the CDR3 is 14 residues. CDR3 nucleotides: TGCAGCCCGGGACAGGGTAATAATCAGGGTGAGCAGTTCTTC. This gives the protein CSPGQGNNQGEQFF.

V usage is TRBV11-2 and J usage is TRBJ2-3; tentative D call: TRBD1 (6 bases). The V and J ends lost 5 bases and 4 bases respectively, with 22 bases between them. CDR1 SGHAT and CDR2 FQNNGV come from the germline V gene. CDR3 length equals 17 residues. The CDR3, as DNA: TGTGCCAGCAGCACCCGGCCTCTGACAGGTTTTTCAGATACGCAGTATTTT. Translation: CASSTRPLTGFSDTQYF.

The CDR3 bases are TGTGCCAGCAGTTACGCTACAATGGGAAACACCATATATTTT. It codes for CASSYATMGNTIYF. The rearrangement links TRBV6-2 or TRBV6-3 to TRBJ1-3, with D uncertain. This CDR3 contains 14 residues. V was pared by 2 bases and J by 4 bases, with 9 bases between. CDR1 is MNHEY, CDR2 SVGEGT, per germline.

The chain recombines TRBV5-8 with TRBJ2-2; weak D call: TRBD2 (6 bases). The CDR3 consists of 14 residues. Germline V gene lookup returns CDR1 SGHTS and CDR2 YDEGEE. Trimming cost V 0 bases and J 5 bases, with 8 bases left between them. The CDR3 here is CASSLESGTGELFF. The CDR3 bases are TGTGCCAGCAGCTTGGAAAGCGGGACCGGGGAGCTGTTTTTT.

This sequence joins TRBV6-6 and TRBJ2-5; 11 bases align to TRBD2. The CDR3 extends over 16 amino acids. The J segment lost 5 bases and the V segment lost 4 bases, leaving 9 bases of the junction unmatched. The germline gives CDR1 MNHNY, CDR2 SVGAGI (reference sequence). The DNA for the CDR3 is TGTGCCAGCAGTTTTCTACTAGCGGGGGCCGAGGAGACCCAGTACTTC. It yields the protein CASSFLLAGAEETQYF.

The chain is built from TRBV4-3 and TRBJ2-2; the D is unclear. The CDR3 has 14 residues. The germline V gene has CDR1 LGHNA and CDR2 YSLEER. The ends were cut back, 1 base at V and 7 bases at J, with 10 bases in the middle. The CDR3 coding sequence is TGCGCCAGCAGCCAAGTGATAGGTTTCGGGGAGCTGTTTTTT. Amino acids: CASSQVIGFGELFF.

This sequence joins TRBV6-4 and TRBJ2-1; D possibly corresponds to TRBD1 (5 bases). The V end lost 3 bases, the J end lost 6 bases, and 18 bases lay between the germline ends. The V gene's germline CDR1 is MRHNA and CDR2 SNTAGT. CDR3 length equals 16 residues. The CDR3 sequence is CASSDGQLPPFNEQFF. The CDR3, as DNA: TGTGCCAGCAGTGATGGACAACTACCTCCTTTCAATGAGCAGTTCTTC.

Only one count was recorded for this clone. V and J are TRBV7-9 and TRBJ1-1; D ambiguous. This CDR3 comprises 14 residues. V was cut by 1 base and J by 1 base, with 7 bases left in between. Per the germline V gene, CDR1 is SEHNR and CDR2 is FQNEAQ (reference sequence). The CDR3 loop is CASSLERPNTEAFF. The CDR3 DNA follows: TGTGCCAGCAGCTTAGAGCGTCCGAACACTGAAGCTTTCTTT. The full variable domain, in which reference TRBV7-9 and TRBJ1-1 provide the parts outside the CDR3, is DTGVSQNPRHKITKRGQNVTFRCDPISEHNRLYWYRQTLGQGPEFLTYFQNEAQLEKSRLLSDRFSAERPKGSFSTLEIQRTEQGDSAMYLCASSLERPNTEAFFGQGTRLTVV.

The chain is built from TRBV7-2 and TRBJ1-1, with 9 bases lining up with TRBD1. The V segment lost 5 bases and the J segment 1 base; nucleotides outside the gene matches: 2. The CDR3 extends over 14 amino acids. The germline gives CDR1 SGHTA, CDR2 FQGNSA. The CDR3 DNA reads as TGTGCCAGCAGCGGGGGACAGGGGAACACTGAAGCTTTCTTT. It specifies CASSGGQGNTEAFF.

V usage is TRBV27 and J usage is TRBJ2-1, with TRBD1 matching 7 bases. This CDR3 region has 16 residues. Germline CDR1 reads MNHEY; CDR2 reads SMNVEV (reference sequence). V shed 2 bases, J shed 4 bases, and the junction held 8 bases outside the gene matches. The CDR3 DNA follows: TGTGCCAGCAGTTTAGGAAGGGGGCCCCAGTACAATGAGCAGTTCTTC. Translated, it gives CASSLGRGPQYNEQFF.

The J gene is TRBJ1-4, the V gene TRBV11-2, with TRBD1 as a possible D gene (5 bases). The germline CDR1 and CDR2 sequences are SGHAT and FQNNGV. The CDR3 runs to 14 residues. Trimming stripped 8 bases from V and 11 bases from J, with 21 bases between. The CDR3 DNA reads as TGTGCCAGCCGTCCAACGACAGCCGTCACCAAACTGTTTTTT. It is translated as CASRPTTAVTKLFF.

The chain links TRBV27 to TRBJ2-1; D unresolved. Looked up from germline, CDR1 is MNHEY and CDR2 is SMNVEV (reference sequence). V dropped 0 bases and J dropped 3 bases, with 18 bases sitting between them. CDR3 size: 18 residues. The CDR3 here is CASSLSIPTITRYNEQFF. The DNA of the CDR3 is TGTGCCAGCAGTTTATCTATCCCCACGATCACTCGCTACAATGAGCAGTTCTTC.

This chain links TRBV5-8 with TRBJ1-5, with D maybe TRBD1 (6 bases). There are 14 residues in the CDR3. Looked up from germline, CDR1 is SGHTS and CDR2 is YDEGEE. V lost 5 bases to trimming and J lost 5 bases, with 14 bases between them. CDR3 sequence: CASSPNGGHQPQHF. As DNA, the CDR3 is TGTGCCAGCAGTCCGAACGGGGGGCATCAGCCCCAGCATTTT.

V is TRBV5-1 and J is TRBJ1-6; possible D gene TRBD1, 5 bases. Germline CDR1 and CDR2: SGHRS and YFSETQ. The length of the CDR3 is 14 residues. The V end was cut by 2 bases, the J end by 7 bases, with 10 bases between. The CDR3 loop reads CASSFGGGNSPLHF. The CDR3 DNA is TGCGCCAGCAGCTTCGGGGGTGGAAATTCACCCCTCCACTTT.

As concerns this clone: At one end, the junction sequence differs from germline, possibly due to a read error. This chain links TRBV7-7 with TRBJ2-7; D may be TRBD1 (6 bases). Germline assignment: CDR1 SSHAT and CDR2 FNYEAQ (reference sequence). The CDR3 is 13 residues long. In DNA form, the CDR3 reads TGTGCTAGCAGCTTAGGTACAGGGCGGGAGCAGTACTTC. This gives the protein CASSLGTGREQYF.

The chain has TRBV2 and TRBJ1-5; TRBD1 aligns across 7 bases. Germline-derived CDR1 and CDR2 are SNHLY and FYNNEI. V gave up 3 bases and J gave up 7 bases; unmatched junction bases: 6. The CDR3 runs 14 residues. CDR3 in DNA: TGTGCCAGCAGTGACGGGACAGACAGACAGCCCCAGCATTTT. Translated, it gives CASSDGTDRQPQHF.

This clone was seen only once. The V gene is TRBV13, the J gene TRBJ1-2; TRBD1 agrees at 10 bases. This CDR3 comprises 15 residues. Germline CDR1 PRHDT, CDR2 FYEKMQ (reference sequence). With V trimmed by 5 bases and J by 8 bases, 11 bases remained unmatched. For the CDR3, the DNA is TGTGCCAGCAGCGGGGGGGACAGGGGACAAGACGGCTACACCTTC. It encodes CASSGGDRGQDGYTF.

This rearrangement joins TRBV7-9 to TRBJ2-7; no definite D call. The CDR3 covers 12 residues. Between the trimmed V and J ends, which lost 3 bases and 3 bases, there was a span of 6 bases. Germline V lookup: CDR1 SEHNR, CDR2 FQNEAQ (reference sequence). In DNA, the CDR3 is TGTGCCAGCAGCTTTCAACGCTACGAGCAGTACTTC. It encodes CASSFQRYEQYF.

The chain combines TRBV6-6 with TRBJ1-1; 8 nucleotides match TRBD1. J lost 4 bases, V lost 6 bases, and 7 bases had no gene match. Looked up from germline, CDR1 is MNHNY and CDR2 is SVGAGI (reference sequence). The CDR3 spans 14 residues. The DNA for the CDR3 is TGTGCCAGCAGCACGGGACAGGCGAGCACTGAAGCTTTCTTT. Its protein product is CASSTGQASTEAFF.

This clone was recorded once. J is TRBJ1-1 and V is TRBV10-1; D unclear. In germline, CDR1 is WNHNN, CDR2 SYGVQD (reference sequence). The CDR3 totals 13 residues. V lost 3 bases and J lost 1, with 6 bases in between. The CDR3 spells CASSERGNTEAFF. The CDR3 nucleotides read TGCGCCAGCAGTGAACGGGGGAACACTGAAGCTTTCTTT.

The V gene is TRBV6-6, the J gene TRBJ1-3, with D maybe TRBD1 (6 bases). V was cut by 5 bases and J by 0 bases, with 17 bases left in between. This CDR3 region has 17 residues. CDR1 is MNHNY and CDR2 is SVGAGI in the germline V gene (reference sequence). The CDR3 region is CASSPQGTGPSGNTIYF. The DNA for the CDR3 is TGTGCCAGCAGTCCCCAGGGGACCGGCCCCTCTGGAAACACCATATATTTT.

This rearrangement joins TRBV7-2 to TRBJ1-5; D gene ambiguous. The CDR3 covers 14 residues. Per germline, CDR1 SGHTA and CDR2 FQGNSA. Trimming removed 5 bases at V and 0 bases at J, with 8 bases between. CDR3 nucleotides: TGTGCCAGCAGCCATTCGGGTAGCAATCAGCCCCAGCATTTT. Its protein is CASSHSGSNQPQHF. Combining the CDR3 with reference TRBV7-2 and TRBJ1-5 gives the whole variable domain GAGVSQSPSNKVTEKGKDVELRCDPISGHTALYWYRQSLGQGLEFLIYFQGNSAPDKSGLPSDRFSAERTGGSVSTLTIQRTQQEDSAVYLCASSHSGSNQPQHFGDGTRLSIL.

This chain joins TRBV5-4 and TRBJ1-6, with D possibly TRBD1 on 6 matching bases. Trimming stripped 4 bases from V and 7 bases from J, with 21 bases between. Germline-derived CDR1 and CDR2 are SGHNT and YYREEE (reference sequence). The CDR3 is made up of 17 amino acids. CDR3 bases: TGTGCCAGCAGCCCCGGGGGCAGGGGAATCTGGAATTCACCCCTCCACTTT. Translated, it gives CASSPGGRGIWNSPLHF.